This T cell receptor beta chain is drawn from a study of OX40 agonist ivuxolimab in advanced cancers. For the study in its entirety: Ivuxolimab was an agonistic, fully human IgG2 monoclonal antibody directed against OX40 (CD134), a costimulatory receptor. The paper reports the monotherapy dose-escalation portion (N of about 47 patients) of the phase I ivuxolimab trial. Partial responses occurred in three dose-escalation patients, of whom one had hepatocellular carcinoma and two had cutaneous melanoma. The dose-escalation cohort was almost 85% male with a mean age of roughly 60 years, ranging from roughly 20 to 80. The purpose of peripheral TCRbeta sequencing was to test whether ivuxolimab changed TCR sequence diversity and led to clonal T-cell expansion. Intravenous ivuxolimab was administered to patients every 2 weeks at six dose levels: 0.01, 0.1, 0.3, 1.5, 3 and 10 mg/kg. Prior anti-PD-1, anti-PD-L1 or anti-CTLA-4 therapy was permitted, and less than 45% of dose-escalation patients had received checkpoint inhibitors. Among the approximately 50 dose-escalation patients, 19 had hepatocellular carcinoma, 15 or so melanoma, 9 renal cell carcinoma and 9 head and neck cancer. Results the study describes overall, beyond this receptor: Low levels of normalized T-cell clonal expansion were also seen in some nonresponding patients. The antigen specificity of the clonally expanded peripheral T cells was not determined. After ivuxolimab, expanded clones were on average more numerous among CD8+ T cells than among CD4+ T cells. In the 0.1-3.0 mg/kg groups, partial responders had among the lowest normalized peripheral clonal expansion, particularly in CD8+ T cells. At doses of 0.1 to 3.0 mg/kg, clonal expansion of both CD4+ and CD8+ T cells in blood was seen between baseline and week 6.

In the case of this clone: Its antigen specificity is not known. It has no much larger one-base neighbor in the sample; base qualities were not kept.

The trial excluded patients who had a history of autoimmune disease or were on systemic immunosuppression. Peripheral blood for TCR sequencing was collected from all dose cohorts at baseline, on cycle 4 day 1, and on cycle 7 day 1. The samples were taken from a phase I, first-in-human, multicenter, open-label dose-escalation trial of ivuxolimab. Adults with locally advanced or metastatic melanoma, renal cell, hepatocellular, or head and neck squamous cell carcinoma were enrolled in the trial. Before TCR sequencing, CD4+ and CD8+ T cells were separately sorted from peripheral blood. For sequencing of the TCRbeta CDR3 region, genomic DNA was extracted from the sorted cells. TCRbeta CDR3 regions were sequenced using the immunoSEQ Assay. TCRdb retrieved this table from immuneACCESS and kept in-frame rearrangements only. Not all clones are present; in checked studies, unresolved V genes account for under half, and no reason is known for the remainder. Across this sample there are more than 50,000 clones, with around 80% seen only once. The ten largest clones take up around 4.5% of the sample.

The sample here was CD4+ or CD8+ T cells sorted from blood, taken in a trial of the OX40 agonist ivuxolimab. This sequence originates from an adult with an advanced solid tumor such as melanoma, head and neck, liver or kidney cancer.

The nucleotide sequence reads TGCGCCAGCAGCTCCACCGGGACAGGAGGCTATGGCTACACCTTC. Its amino acids are CASSSTGTGGYGYTF. The chain links TRBV5-1 with TRBJ1-2; the central 8 bases match TRBD1. V is cut back by 3 bases and J by 4 bases, with 8 bases in the junction unmatched. The germline V gene yields SGHRS for CDR1 and YFSETQ for CDR2. Reading from cysteine to phenylalanine, the CDR3 counts 15 amino acids. Left in the record is the CDR3 DNA by itself, 45 bases read in frame from the first base. The reference TRBV5-1 and TRBJ1-2 proteins fill in what lies around the CDR3, so the full variable domain reads KAGVTQTPRYLIKTRGQQVTLSCSPISGHRSVSWYQQTPGQGLQFLFEYFSETQRNKGNFPGRFSGRQFSNSRSEMNVSTLELGDSALYLCASSSTGTGGYGYTFGSGTRLTVV.